This paragraph covers one T cell receptor beta chain sequence. The target antigen is unknown. The sample comes from a study of a mutant IDH1 vaccine in newly diagnosed glioma. Overall study: Vaccines were first given 4-6 weeks after radiotherapy alone, or with temozolomide cycles.

Stated time point: week 11, during vaccination. In every dose of vaccine, 300 ug of mutant IDH1 20-mer peptide was given alongside topical imiquimod. The CDR3 has 13 amino acids. Germline CDR1 MDHEN, CDR2 SYDVKM. The V gene lost 7 bases and the J gene lost 0 bases, with 8 bases spanning the gap. Repertoires were generated with immunoSEQ multiplex PCR, while TCRdb's copy carries only in-frame clones and drops some. The sample shows 110,000 or so clones, roughly 90% of them seen only once. The rearrangement joins TRBV28 to TRBJ2-3; TRBD1 or TRBD2 may be the D gene (5 bases each). The clonotype was recovered from a woman aged 45-65 years with glioma. Sequencing was performed on PBMCs, taken from a glioma patient whose treatment included an IDH1 peptide vaccine. CDR3 in amino acids: CASKGRSTDTQYF. Written as DNA, the CDR3 is TGTGCCAGCAAGGGGAGAAGCACAGATACGCAGTATTTT.